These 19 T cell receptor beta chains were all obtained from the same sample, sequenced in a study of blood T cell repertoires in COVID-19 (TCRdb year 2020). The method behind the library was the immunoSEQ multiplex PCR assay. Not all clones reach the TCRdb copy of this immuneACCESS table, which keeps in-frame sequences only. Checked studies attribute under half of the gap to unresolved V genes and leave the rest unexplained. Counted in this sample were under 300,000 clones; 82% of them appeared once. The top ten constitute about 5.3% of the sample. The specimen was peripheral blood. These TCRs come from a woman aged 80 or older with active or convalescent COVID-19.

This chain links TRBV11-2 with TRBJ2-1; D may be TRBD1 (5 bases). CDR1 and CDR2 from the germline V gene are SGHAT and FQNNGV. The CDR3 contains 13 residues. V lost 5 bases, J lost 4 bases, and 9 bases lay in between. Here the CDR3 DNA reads TGTGCCAGCAGCCCTCGACAGTACAATGAGCAGTTCTTC. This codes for CASSPRQYNEQFF. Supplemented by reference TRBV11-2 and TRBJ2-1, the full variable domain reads EAGVAQSPRYKIIEKRQSVAFWCNPISGHATLYWYQQILGQGPKLLIQFQNNGVVDDSQLPKDRFSAERLKGVDSTLKIQPAKLEDSAVYLCASSPRQYNEQFFGPGTRLTVL.

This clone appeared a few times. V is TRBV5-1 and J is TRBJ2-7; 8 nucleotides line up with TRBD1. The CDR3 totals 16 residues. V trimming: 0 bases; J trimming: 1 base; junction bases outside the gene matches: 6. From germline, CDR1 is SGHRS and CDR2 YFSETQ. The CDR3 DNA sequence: TGCGCCAGCAGCTTGGACGGGACAGGCTCTTCCTACGAGCAGTACTTC. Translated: CASSLDGTGSSYEQYF.

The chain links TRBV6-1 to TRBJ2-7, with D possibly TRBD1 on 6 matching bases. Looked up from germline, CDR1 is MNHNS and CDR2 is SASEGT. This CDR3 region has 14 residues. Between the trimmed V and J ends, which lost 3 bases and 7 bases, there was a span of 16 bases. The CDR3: CASSDSGTRKEQYF. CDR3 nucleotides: TGTGCCAGCAGTGATTCCGGGACAAGGAAAGAGCAGTACTTC.

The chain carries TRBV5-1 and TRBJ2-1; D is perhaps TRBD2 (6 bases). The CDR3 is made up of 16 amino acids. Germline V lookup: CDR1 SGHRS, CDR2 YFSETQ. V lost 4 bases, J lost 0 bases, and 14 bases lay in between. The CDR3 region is CASSLLAVSSYNEQFF. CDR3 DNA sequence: TGCGCCAGCAGCCTATTAGCGGTGAGCTCCTACAATGAGCAGTTCTTC.

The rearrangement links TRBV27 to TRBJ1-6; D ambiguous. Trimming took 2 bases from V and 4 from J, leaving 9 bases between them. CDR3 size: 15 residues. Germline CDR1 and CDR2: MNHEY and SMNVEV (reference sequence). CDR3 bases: TGTGCCAGCAGTTTAGTTCTTCCTTATAATTCACCCCTCCACTTT. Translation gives CASSLVLPYNSPLHF.

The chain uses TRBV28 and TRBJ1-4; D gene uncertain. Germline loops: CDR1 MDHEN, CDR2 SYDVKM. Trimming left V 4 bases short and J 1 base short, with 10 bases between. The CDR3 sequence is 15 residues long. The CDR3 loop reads CASSSRAGTNEKLFF. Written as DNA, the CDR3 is TGTGCCAGCAGTTCCCGAGCAGGAACTAATGAAAAACTGTTTTTT.

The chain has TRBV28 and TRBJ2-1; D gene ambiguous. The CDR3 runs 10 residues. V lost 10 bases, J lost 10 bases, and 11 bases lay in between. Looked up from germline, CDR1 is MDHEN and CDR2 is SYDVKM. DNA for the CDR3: TGTGCCATAGCCCGAATGGAGCAGTTCTTC. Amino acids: CAIARMEQFF.

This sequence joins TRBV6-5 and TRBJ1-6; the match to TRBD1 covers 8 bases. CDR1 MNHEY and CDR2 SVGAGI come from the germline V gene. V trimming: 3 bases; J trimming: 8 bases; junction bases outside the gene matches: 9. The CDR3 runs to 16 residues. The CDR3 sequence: CASSYSRGLRYSPLHF. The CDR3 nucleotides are TGTGCCAGCAGTTATTCCAGGGGGCTTAGGTATTCACCCCTCCACTTT.

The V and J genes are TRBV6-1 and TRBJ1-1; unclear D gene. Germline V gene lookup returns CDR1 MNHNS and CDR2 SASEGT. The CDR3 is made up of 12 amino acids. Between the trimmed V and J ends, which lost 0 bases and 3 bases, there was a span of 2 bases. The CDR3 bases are TGTGCCAGCAGTGAAGCCTACACTGAAGCTTTCTTT. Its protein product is CASSEAYTEAFF.

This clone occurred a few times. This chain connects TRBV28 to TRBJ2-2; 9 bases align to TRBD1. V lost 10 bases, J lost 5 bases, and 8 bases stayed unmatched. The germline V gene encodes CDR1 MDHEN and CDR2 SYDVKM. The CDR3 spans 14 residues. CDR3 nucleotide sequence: TGTGCCACGGACAGGGGATCAGGAACCGGGGAGCTGTTTTTT. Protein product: CATDRGSGTGELFF.

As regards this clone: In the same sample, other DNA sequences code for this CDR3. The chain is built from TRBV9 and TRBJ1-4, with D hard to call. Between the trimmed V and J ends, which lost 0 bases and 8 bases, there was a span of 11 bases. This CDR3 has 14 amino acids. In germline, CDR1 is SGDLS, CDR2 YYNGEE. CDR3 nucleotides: TGTGCCAGCAGCGTAGGGGGAGACGCGGAAAAACTGTTTTTT. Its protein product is CASSVGGDAEKLFF.

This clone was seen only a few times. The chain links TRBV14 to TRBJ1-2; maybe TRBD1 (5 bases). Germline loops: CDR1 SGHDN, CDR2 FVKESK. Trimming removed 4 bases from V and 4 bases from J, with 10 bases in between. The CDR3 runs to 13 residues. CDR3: CASSRGSPYGYTF. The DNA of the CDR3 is TGTGCCAGCAGCCGGGGCTCCCCCTATGGCTACACCTTC. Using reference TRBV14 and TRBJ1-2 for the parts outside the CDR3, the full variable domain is EAGVTQFPSHSVIEKGQTVTLRCDPISGHDNLYWYRRVMGKEIKFLLHFVKESKQDESGMPNNRFLAERTGGTYSTLKVQPAELEDSGVYFCASSRGSPYGYTFGSGTRLTVV.

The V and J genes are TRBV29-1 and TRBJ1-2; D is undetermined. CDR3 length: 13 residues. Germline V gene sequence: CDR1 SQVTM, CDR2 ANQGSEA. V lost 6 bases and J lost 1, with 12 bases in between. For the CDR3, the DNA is TGCAGCGTAGACATAGGATTTAACTATGGCTACACCTTC. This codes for CSVDIGFNYGYTF.

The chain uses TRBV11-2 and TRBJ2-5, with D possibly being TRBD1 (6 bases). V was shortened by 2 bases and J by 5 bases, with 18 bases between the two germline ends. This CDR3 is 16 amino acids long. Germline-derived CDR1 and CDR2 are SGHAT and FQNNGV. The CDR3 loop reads CASSLSLQGPAETQYF. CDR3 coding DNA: TGTGCCAGCAGCTTATCACTACAGGGCCCCGCGGAGACCCAGTACTTC.

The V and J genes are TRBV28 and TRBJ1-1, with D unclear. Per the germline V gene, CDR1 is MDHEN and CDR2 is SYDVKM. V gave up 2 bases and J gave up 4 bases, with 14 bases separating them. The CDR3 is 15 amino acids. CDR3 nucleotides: TGTGCCAGCAGTTTAATTAGTACCGTTGGCACTGAAGCTTTCTTT. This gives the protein CASSLISTVGTEAFF.

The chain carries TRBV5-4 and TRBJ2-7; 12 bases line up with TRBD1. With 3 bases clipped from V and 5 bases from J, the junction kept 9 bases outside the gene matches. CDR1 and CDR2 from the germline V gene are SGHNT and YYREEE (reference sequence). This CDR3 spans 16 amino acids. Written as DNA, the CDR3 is TGTGCCAGCAGCTACAAGGGGGGGACAGGGGGCCACGAGCAGTACTTC. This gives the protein CASSYKGGTGGHEQYF.

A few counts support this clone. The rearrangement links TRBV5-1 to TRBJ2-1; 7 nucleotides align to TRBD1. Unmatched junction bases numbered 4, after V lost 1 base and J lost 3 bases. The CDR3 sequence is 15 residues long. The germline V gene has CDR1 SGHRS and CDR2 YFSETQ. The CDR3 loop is CASSLFGQVYNEQFF. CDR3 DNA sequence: TGCGCCAGCAGCTTGTTTGGACAGGTCTACAATGAGCAGTTCTTC. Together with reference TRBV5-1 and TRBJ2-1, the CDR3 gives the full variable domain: KAGVTQTPRYLIKTRGQQVTLSCSPISGHRSVSWYQQTPGQGLQFLFEYFSETQRNKGNFPGRFSGRQFSNSRSEMNVSTLELGDSALYLCASSLFGQVYNEQFFGPGTRLTVL.

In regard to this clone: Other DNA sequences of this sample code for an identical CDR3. CDR3 amino acids: CASSLGGTNTEAFF. Written as DNA, the CDR3 is TGCGCCAGCAGCTTGGGAGGTACCAACACTGAAGCTTTCTTT. V is TRBV5-1 and J is TRBJ1-1; D unresolved. Trimming removed 0 bases from V and 2 bases from J, with 8 bases in between. The CDR3 sequence is 14 residues long. From germline, CDR1 is SGHRS and CDR2 YFSETQ. The complete variable domain, with remaining parts taken from reference TRBV5-1 and TRBJ1-1, reads KAGVTQTPRYLIKTRGQQVTLSCSPISGHRSVSWYQQTPGQGLQFLFEYFSETQRNKGNFPGRFSGRQFSNSRSEMNVSTLELGDSALYLCASSLGGTNTEAFFGQGTRLTVV.

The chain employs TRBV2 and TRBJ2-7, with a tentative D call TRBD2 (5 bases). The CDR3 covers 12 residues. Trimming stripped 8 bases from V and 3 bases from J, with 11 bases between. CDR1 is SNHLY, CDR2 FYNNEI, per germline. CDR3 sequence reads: CASHEGVYEQYF. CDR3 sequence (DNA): TGTGCCAGCCATGAGGGAGTCTACGAGCAGTACTTC.